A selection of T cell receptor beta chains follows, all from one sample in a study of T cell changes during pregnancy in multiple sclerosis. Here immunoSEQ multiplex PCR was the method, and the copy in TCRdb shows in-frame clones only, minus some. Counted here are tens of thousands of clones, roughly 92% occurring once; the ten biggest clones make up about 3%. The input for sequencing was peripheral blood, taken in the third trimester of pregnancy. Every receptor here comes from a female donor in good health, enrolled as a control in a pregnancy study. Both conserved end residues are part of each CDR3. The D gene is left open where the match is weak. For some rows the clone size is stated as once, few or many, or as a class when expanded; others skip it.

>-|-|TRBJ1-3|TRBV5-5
CASSLTLITGIGNTIYF
TGTGCCAGCAGCTTGACCCTAATCACAGGAATCGGAAACACCATATATTTT
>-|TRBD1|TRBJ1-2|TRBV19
CASSPQGAPSNYGYTF
TGTGCCAGTAGTCCTCAGGGGGCTCCTTCTAACTATGGCTACACCTTC
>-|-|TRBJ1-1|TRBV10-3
CAISEYNEAFF
TGTGCCATCAGTGAGTATAATGAAGCTTTCTTT
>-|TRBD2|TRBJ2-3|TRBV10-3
CAISEGLAGSTDTQYF
TGTGCCATCAGTGAAGGACTAGCGGGGAGCACAGATACGCAGTATTTT
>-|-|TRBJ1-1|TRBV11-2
CASSFPRTLNTEAFF
TGTGCCAGCAGCTTCCCCCGGACACTGAACACTGAAGCTTTCTTT
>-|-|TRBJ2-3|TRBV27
CASSLNGSPDTQYF
TGTGCCAGCAGTTTGAACGGGAGCCCAGATACGCAGTATTTT
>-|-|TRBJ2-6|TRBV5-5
CASSLEPVAANVLTF
TGTGCCAGCAGCTTGGAGCCCGTAGCGGCCAACGTCCTGACTTTC
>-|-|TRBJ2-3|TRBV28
CASSLNRSPRGF
TGTGCCAGCAGTTTAAACAGGAGCCCCCGCGGTTTT
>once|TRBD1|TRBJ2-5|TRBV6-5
CASSSGGAQTQYF
TGTGCCAGCAGTTCAGGGGGCGCTCAGACCCAGTACTTC
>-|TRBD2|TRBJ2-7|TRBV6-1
CASSPREGISYEQYF
TGTGCCAGCAGTCCCAGGGAGGGTATCTCCTACGAGCAGTACTTC
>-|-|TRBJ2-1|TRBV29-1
CSVAGGRNEQFF
TGCAGCGTTGCCGGGGGGCGCAATGAGCAGTTCTTC
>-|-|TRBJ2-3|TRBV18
CASSPRRTKTSTDTQYF
TGTGCCAGCTCACCACGGAGGACTAAAACCTCCACAGATACGCAGTATTTT
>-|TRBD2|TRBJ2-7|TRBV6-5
CASSYASGSYEQYF
TGTGCCAGCAGTTACGCTAGCGGGTCCTACGAGCAGTACTTC
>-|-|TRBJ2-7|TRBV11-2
CASSLSNSPTYEQYF
TGTGCCAGCAGCTTGTCGAACAGTCCAACCTACGAGCAGTACTTC
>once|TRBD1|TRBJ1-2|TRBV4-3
CASSQDRGSYGYTF
TGCGCCAGCAGCCAGGACAGGGGAAGCTATGGCTACACCTTC
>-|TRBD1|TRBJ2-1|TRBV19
CASSPGQALSTHEQFF
TGTGCCAGTAGTCCGGGACAGGCTTTGAGTACCCATGAGCAGTTCTTC
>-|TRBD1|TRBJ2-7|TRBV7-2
CASSPGTGLPYEQYF
TGTGCCAGCAGCCCCGGGACAGGGTTACCCTACGAGCAGTACTTC
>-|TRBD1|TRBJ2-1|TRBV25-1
CASSGTGSNEQFF
TGTGCCAGCAGTGGGACAGGGTCAAATGAGCAGTTCTTC
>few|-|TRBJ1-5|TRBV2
CASRWGDNQPQHF
TGTGCCAGCCGTTGGGGGGACAATCAGCCCCAGCATTTT
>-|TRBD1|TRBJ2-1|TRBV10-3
CAIRPGTGGYNEQFF
TGTGCCATCAGACCCGGGACAGGGGGGTACAATGAGCAGTTCTTC
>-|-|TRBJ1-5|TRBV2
CASRWTDRQPQHF
TGTGCCAGCAGGTGGACAGATCGTCAGCCCCAGCATTTT
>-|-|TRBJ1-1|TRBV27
CASRATGSTEAFF
TGTGCCAGCAGGGCCACGGGAAGCACTGAAGCTTTCTTT
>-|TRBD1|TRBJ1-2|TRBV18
CASSPERGPTYTF
TGTGCCAGCTCACCAGAAAGGGGGCCCACCTACACCTTC
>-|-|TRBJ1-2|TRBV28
CASSLGGGGGYGYTF
TGTGCCAGCAGTTTAGGGGGAGGGGGAGGGTATGGCTACACCTTC
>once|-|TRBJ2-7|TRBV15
CATSRRTAYEQYF
TGTGCCACCAGCAGACGAACAGCCTACGAGCAGTACTTC
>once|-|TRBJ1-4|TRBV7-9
CASSLSPNQGEKLFF
TGTGCCAGCAGCTTATCTCCAAACCAGGGGGAAAAACTGTTTTTT
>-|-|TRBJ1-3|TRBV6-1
CASILTGGNTIYF
TGTGCCAGCATCCTAACGGGAGGAAACACCATATATTTT
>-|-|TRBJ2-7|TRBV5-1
CASSLYPGEQYF
TGCGCCAGCAGCTTATACCCCGGCGAGCAGTACTTC
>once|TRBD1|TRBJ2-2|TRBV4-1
CASSHPTHRGNTGELFF
TGCGCCAGCAGCCACCCCACCCACAGGGGGAACACCGGGGAGCTGTTTTTT
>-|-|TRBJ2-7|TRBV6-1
CASSLNYEQYF
TGTGCCAGCTCTCTAAACTACGAGCAGTACTTC
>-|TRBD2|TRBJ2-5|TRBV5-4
CASFPGGALETQYF
TGTGCCAGCTTCCCCGGGGGGGCCTTAGAGACCCAGTACTTC
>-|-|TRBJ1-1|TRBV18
CASSRQASLRAFF
TGTGCCAGCTCACGACAAGCCTCTCTAAGGGCTTTCTTT
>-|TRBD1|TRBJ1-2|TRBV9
CASSVGLGQGENYGYTF
TGTGCCAGCAGCGTAGGACTTGGGCAGGGGGAAAACTATGGCTACACCTTC
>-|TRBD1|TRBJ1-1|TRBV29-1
CSFDRGLGAFF
TGCAGTTTCGACAGGGGGCTCGGAGCTTTCTTT
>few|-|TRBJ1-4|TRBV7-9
CASNRVANEKLFF
TGTGCCAGCAACCGAGTCGCCAATGAAAAACTGTTTTTT
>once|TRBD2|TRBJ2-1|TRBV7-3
CASSQSTSGVQFF
TGTGCCAGCAGCCAGTCGACTAGCGGAGTTCAGTTCTTC
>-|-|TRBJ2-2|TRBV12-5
CASAPGTTNTGELFF
TGTGCTAGTGCCCCCGGGACAACGAACACCGGGGAGCTGTTTTTT
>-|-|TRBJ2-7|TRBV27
CASSPVLNVRNEQYF
TGTGCCAGCAGTCCCGTCTTAAATGTTAGAAACGAGCAGTACTTC
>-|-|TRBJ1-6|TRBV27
CASSFQGFNSPLHF
TGTGCCAGCAGTTTCCAGGGGTTTAATTCACCCCTCCACTTT
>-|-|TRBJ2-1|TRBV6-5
CASSYRGATSYNEQFF
TGTGCCAGCAGTTACCGGGGGGCTACCTCCTACAATGAGCAGTTCTTC
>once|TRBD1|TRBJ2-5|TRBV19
CATNPGTGGWETQYF
TGTGCCACCAATCCCGGGACAGGGGGCTGGGAGACCCAGTACTTC
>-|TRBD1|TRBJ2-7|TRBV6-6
CASSYSGTGANEQYF
TGTGCCAGCAGTTACTCAGGGACAGGGGCTAACGAGCAGTACTTC
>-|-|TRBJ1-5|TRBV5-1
CASSLEPQGGQPQHF
TGCGCCAGCAGCTTGGAGCCGCAGGGCGGACAGCCCCAGCATTTT
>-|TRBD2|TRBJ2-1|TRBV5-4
CASRASLSGDYNEQFF
TGTGCCAGCAGGGCCTCTCTGAGCGGGGATTACAATGAGCAGTTCTTC
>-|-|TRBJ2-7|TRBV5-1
CASSFTGGGEQYF
TGCGCCAGCAGCTTTACAGGGGGGGGTGAGCAGTACTTC